The clone carrying this T cell receptor (beta chain) was seen a single time. The antigen is not known. Sequencing templates came from extracted RNA that was reverse transcribed into cDNA. Assay: immunoSEQ multiplex PCR; the TCRdb copy retains only in-frame clones and omits some. The table records about 120,000 clones, 53% of them present only once. Treatment denoted: oral pan-JAK inhibitor, 5-10 mg twice daily. It was from alopecia areata patients that lesional scalp punch biopsies and peripheral blood were collected. The CDR3 extends over 13 amino acids. Germline values: CDR1 SQVTM, CDR2 ANQGSEA. V dropped 7 bases and J dropped 5; count of bases not matched to a gene: 6. This entry belongs to a study of CD8+ T cells in alopecia areata. Overall study findings and caveats: Amid tofacitinib therapy, many expanded lesional clones stayed present in scalp and blood.

The rearrangement uses TRBV29-1 and TRBJ2-1, with TRBD1 matching over 9 bases. Sequenced here: CD4+ T cells sorted from blood, sampled at week 4, from a patient treated with tofacitinib. The TCR comes from a human donor with alopecia areata. This chain's CDR3 is CSEMGQGHNEQFF. For the CDR3, the DNA is TGCAGCGAGATGGGACAGGGACACAATGAGCAGTTCTTC.